This T cell receptor beta chain was captured in a study of cytomegalovirus exposure and HLA in healthy donors. Trimming removed 3 bases at V and 3 bases at J, with 12 bases between. Germline assignment: CDR1 MNHEY and CDR2 SMNVEV (reference sequence). The CDR3 has 15 amino acids. Assay: immunoSEQ multiplex PCR; the TCRdb copy retains only in-frame clones and omits some. In the table there are 60,000 or so clones, around 90% of which are singletons. The chain carries TRBV27 and TRBJ2-1; D is possibly TRBD2 (7 bases). This TCR derives from a young woman in good health and CMV-seronegative. Material for sequencing was PBMCs. The CDR3 loop is CASSLGASGYNEQFF. The CDR3 DNA sequence: TGTGCCAGCAGTTTGGGGGCTAGCGGCTACAATGAGCAGTTCTTC.